Below are 3 T cell receptor beta chains sequenced from a single sample in a study of PD-1 blockade in classical Hodgkin lymphoma. Following autologous stem cell transplantation, relapse occurred in every patient, and exposure to brentuximab vedotin varied. The method was immunoSEQ multiplex PCR; TCRdb's version includes in-frame clones alone and lacks a portion of them. Among 98,000 or so clones listed, 80% to 90% were seen once. The sequencing used peripheral blood mononuclear cells (PBMCs), collected before the second cycle of nivolumab. The receptors were gathered from a human donor with classical Hodgkin lymphoma.

The chain joins TRBV13 to TRBJ1-1, with D hard to call. The CDR3 length is 13 residues. V was shortened by 4 bases and J by 3 bases, with 9 bases between the two germline ends. Germline-derived CDR1 and CDR2 are PRHDT and FYEKMQ (reference sequence). This CDR3 is CASSSLRYTEAFF. The CDR3 nucleotides read TGTGCCAGCAGCTCCCTGCGGTACACTGAAGCTTTCTTT.

The chain is built from TRBV14 and TRBJ2-1; 9 nucleotides agree with TRBD2. This CDR3 is 16 amino acids long. J lost 6 bases, V lost 2 bases, and 8 bases had no gene match. Germline V gene data show CDR1 as SGHDN and CDR2 as FVKESK. CDR3 DNA: TGTGCCAGCAGCCAACTAGCGGGATTCTCCCTCAATGAGCAGTTCTTC. Protein sequence: CASSQLAGFSLNEQFF.

The chain recombines TRBV7-2 with TRBJ1-5, with D uncertain. CDR3 length equals 14 residues. V shed 5 bases and J shed 2 bases, with 10 bases lying between them. Germline values: CDR1 SGHTA, CDR2 FQGNSA. CDR3 bases: TGTGCCAGCAGCCCGGGCTTGGGCAATCAGCCCCAGCATTTT. This encodes CASSPGLGNQPQHF.